This TCR beta chain was sequenced for a study of blood T cell repertoires in COVID-19. Overall study: Material from acute and convalescent COVID-19 was sourced from the United States, Italy and Spain. Sources were T cells, B-cell-depleted T cells, or PBMCs; the material itself was cDNA or gDNA.

The germline V gene has CDR1 MNHNY and CDR2 SVGAGI (reference sequence). V shed 8 bases, J shed 7 bases, and the junction held 15 bases outside the gene matches. This CDR3 comprises 15 residues. Under the authors' procedure: Estimated nucleated cell counts came from reference gene primer amplification. Libraries were prepared by immunoSEQ multiplex PCR; TCRdb keeps only in-frame clonotypes and omits some of them. V, J and clone size are those of that table, while D and trimming were read from the DNA. This table holds tens of thousands of clones, roughly 87% found once. J is TRBJ1-2 and V is TRBV6-6, with 8 nucleotides matching TRBD1. This receptor was taken from a woman aged 55-69 years with acute or convalescent COVID-19. The sample was peripheral blood. This CDR3 reads CASYRGTGRSFGYTF. CDR3 coding DNA: TGTGCCAGCTACCGAGGGACAGGTCGATCATTTGGCTACACCTTC.